This TCR beta chain is from a study of CD4 and CD8 cells across lung adenocarcinoma regions. Localized lung adenocarcinoma, a non-small cell lung cancer, affected the donors. In its sample, this clonotype was seen many times. The V and J ends lost 1 base and 9 bases, in that order; junction bases with no gene match: 4. This CDR3 contains 14 residues. CDR1 MNHNY and CDR2 SVGAGI come from the germline V gene (reference sequence). TCRdb reprocessed the PCR reads via MiXCR and lists one record per CDR3 protein. The sample records around 20,000 distinct CDR3 sequences, approximately 50% being singletons. The TCR was taken from a male donor with lung adenocarcinoma. The CD4 and CD8 labels of this study may be unreliable. The gene calls are TRBV6-6 and TRBJ2-1; 9 bases fit TRBD2. Input material: CD8+ T cells from the margin of a lung tumor. CDR3 DNA sequence: TGTGCCAGCAGTTACTATAGCGGGAGCCTTGAGCAGTTCTTC. It codes for CASSYYSGSLEQFF.